One and the same sample provided the 15 T cell receptor beta chains below, sequenced in a study of blood T cells in healthy people across ages. Using a J-beta primer mix together with a sample-barcoded 5' primer, a second PCR was run for roughly 6 to 11 cycles. TCRdb independently ran MiXCR on the 5' RACE reads; one entry per CDR3 protein. This table holds fewer than 800,000 distinct CDR3 sequences, 32% found once. Sequenced input: blood. The receptors derive from an elderly woman in good health.

This clonotype occurred many times. The chain recombines TRBV4-2 with TRBJ2-3; the D is unclear. This CDR3 has 15 amino acids. The germline CDR1 and CDR2 sequences are LGHNA and YNFKEQ. V lost 2 bases, J lost 0 bases, and 9 bases lay in between. Here the CDR3 reads CASSQSASSTDTQYF. In DNA form, the CDR3 reads TGTGCCAGCAGCCAATCGGCTTCTAGCACAGATACGCAGTATTTT.

In this sample, this clonotype turned up many times. This chain uses TRBV7-3 with TRBJ2-1; 12 positions agree with TRBD2. The CDR3 length is 15 residues. The V gene end was trimmed by 4 bases and the J gene end by 8 bases; junction bases not matched to a gene: 6. The germline CDR1 and CDR2 sequences are SGHTA and FQGTGA. The CDR3 region is CASSSLAGGPHEQFF. In nucleotides, the CDR3 is TGTGCCAGCAGCTCGCTAGCGGGGGGGCCACATGAGCAGTTCTTC.

The gene calls are TRBV13 and TRBJ1-5; D is uncertain. This CDR3 comprises 14 residues. Germline-derived CDR1 and CDR2 are PRHDT and FYEKMQ (reference sequence). Trimming took 7 bases from V and 7 from J, leaving 17 bases between them. The CDR3 DNA reads TGTGCCAGCACCTCATTCGGTCGAGGGCAGCCCCAGCATTTT. This gives the protein CASTSFGRGQPQHF.

The chain carries TRBV3-1 and TRBJ2-2; the match to TRBD2 covers 8 bases. Germline V gives CDR1 LGHDT, CDR2 YNNKEL (reference sequence). This CDR3 contains 18 residues. Trimming took 0 bases from V and 3 from J; bases not matched to a gene: 9. The CDR3 reads CASSQDTTGGRYTGELFF. The CDR3 bases are TGTGCCAGCAGCCAAGATACTACGGGGGGGCGTTACACCGGGGAGCTGTTTTTT.

Concerning this clonotype itself: This may arise from a read error, as a much more abundant clone is one base away. CDR3 in DNA: TGCAGCGTTGAGACCCGGTACTTC. Its protein is CSVETRYF. The chain employs TRBV29-1 and TRBJ2-5, with no clear D. The CDR3 contains 8 residues. Looked up from germline, CDR1 is SQVTM and CDR2 is ANQGSEA.

As for this clonotype: A much larger clone is a single base away; this may be a read error. V is TRBV12-3 or TRBV12-4 and J is TRBJ2-5, with D uncertain. CDR3 size: 14 residues. The CDR3 sequence is CAGSFFRVQETQYF. The CDR3, as DNA: TGTGCCGGCAGTTTTTTCCGGGTCCAAGAGACCCAGTACTTC.

This clonotype was recorded a few times. The rearrangement links TRBV27 to TRBJ2-2; unclear D gene. The CDR3 sequence is 16 residues long. V was trimmed by 3 bases and J by 0 bases, leaving 11 bases between them. The germline V gene has CDR1 MNHEY and CDR2 SMNVEV (reference sequence). CDR3 coding DNA: TGTGCCAGCAGTTTCGCGTGGGCGACGAACACCGGGGAGCTGTTTTTT. This gives the protein CASSFAWATNTGELFF.

This clonotype was counted only a few times. The CDR3 protein is CSAGGLANYEQYF. In nucleotides, the CDR3 is TGCAGTGCTGGGGGACTAGCGAACTACGAGCAGTACTTC. The chain links TRBV20-1 to TRBJ2-7, with TRBD2 matching 10 bases. The CDR3 runs 13 residues. Germline V gene lookup returns CDR1 DFQATT and CDR2 SNEGSKA (reference sequence). Trimming cost V 5 bases and J 3 bases; bases outside gene matches: 4.

As for this clonotype: A read error is possible here, since a much larger clone lies one base away. Written as DNA, the CDR3 is TGTGCCACCAGCAGAGACAGGGGGGGCATTCAGCCCCAGCATTTT. Translating gives CATSRDRGGIQPQHF. The chain links TRBV15 to TRBJ1-5, with 7 bases aligning to TRBD1. This CDR3 is 15 amino acids long. With V trimmed by 0 bases and J by 6 bases, 5 bases remained unmatched. Germline lookup yields CDR1 LNHNV and CDR2 YYDKDF (reference sequence).

This clonotype was seen at least ten times. The chain employs TRBV13 and TRBJ2-4; either TRBD1 or TRBD2 may supply D (5 bases each). The CDR3 has 15 residues. The germline V gene encodes CDR1 PRHDT and CDR2 FYEKMQ (reference sequence). Trimming pared 0 bases from V and 7 bases from J, leaving 13 bases between. The CDR3 bases are TGTGCCAGCAGCTTAGGGGGACCGGGTCAGAACATTCAGTACTTC. This codes for CASSLGGPGQNIQYF.

This clonotype showed up many times. V and J are TRBV10-2 and TRBJ2-1; tentatively, D is TRBD2 (5 bases). The CDR3 covers 15 residues. Trimming took off 0 bases at V and 9 bases at J, with 15 bases between the two ends. CDR1 is WSHSY, CDR2 SAAADI, per germline. The CDR3 is CASSESSRAGGEQFF. The CDR3 DNA reads as TGCGCCAGCAGTGAGTCTTCGAGGGCTGGAGGTGAGCAGTTCTTC.

The sample holds many counts of this clonotype. The chain employs TRBV29-1 and TRBJ1-2, with 9 bases fitting TRBD1. Germline CDR1 reads SQVTM; CDR2 reads ANQGSEA. The CDR3 sequence is 15 residues long. Trimming cost V 0 bases and J 5 bases; bases outside gene matches: 7. The CDR3 sequence: CSVEDPGQGFYGYTF. Written as DNA, the CDR3 is TGCAGCGTTGAAGATCCGGGACAGGGTTTTTATGGCTACACCTTC.

The V call is TRBV7-9, the J call TRBJ1-1, with 7 bases aligning to TRBD1. The J segment lost 4 bases and the V segment lost 5 bases, leaving 10 bases of the junction unmatched. Germline CDR1 and CDR2: SEHNR and FQNEAQ (reference sequence). The CDR3 has 15 amino acids. The CDR3 sequence: CASSGGQVGITEAFF. In nucleotides, the CDR3 is TGTGCCAGCAGCGGAGGACAGGTGGGAATCACTGAAGCTTTCTTT. Full variable domain (missing parts from reference TRBV7-9 and TRBJ1-1): DTGVSQNPRHKITKRGQNVTFRCDPISEHNRLYWYRQTLGQGPEFLTYFQNEAQLEKSRLLSDRFSAERPKGSFSTLEIQRTEQGDSAMYLCASSGGQVGITEAFFGQGTRLTVV.

This clonotype was seen only a few times. V gene TRBV5-1 combines with J gene TRBJ2-5, with no clear D. The better agreement between TRBJ2-7 and the DNA end casts doubt on the J call. Germline CDR1 and CDR2: SGHRS and YFSETQ. This CDR3 is 13 amino acids long. The CDR3 spells CASSSAGAYEQYF. Written as DNA, the CDR3 is TGCGCCAGCAGCTCGGCAGGAGCCTACGAGCAGTACTTC.

This clonotype was counted between two and nine times. The chain carries TRBV2 and TRBJ1-2; no reliable D call. Between the trimmed V and J ends, which lost 7 bases and 2 bases, there was a span of 11 bases. This CDR3 comprises 13 residues. Germline V gene sequence: CDR1 SNHLY, CDR2 FYNNEI. In nucleotides, the CDR3 is TGTGCCAGCACACTGGAGATAAACTATGGCTACACCTTC. It translates to CASTLEINYGYTF.